Listed below are T cell receptor beta chains from one sample, sequenced in a study of T cell repertoires in cytomegalovirus infection. Their antigen targets remain unknown. TCRdb reprocessed the reads via MiXCR and lists one record per CDR3 protein. The data hold some 310,000 distinct CDR3 sequences, with 25% observed a single time. The input for sequencing was cultured PBMCs, taken from culture after CMV antigen stimulation. The receptor source for this set is a human donor in good health (CMV status not recorded). Some clones in this sample may be carry-over from other donors' samples. Both conserved end residues are part of each CDR3.

v_call: TRBV27
cdr3_aa: CASSLSSASYEQYF

v_call: TRBV7-2
cdr3_aa: CASRLGNTQYF

v_call: TRBV6-1
cdr3_aa: CASRVDRNSGNTIYF

v_call: TRBV12-3/TRBV12-4
cdr3_aa: CASSLGGMRDTEAFF

v_call: TRBV10-2
cdr3_aa: CASSDFLRGTGDEKLFF

v_call: TRBV7-3
cdr3_aa: CASSGLSTDTQYF

v_call: TRBV29-1
cdr3_aa: CSGVPGQGLSYNEQFF

v_call: TRBV11-2
cdr3_aa: CASSLVFRGPSVWTQYF

v_call: TRBV28
cdr3_aa: CATSGGSLADTQYF

v_call: TRBV4-1
cdr3_aa: CASSHGQGRTDTQYF

v_call: TRBV10-3
cdr3_aa: CAISESNGNTIYF

v_call: TRBV2
cdr3_aa: CASSDSPPGSSYNEQFF

v_call: TRBV12-3/TRBV12-4
cdr3_aa: CATKRGITSNQPQHF

v_call: TRBV7-2
cdr3_aa: CASSFGTGLNQPQHF

v_call: TRBV19
cdr3_aa: CASSLVFGTMVEAFF

v_call: TRBV12-3/TRBV12-4
cdr3_aa: CASSLYGEIVKHF

v_call: TRBV6-1
cdr3_aa: CASSVSPGLGIYNEQFF

v_call: TRBV24-1
cdr3_aa: CATAASRITGELFF

v_call: TRBV7-2
cdr3_aa: CASRPRGTSGSGEQFF

v_call: TRBV12-3/TRBV12-4
cdr3_aa: CASGQEASGYTF

v_call: TRBV12-3/TRBV12-4
cdr3_aa: CASSFNPGVNTEAFF

v_call: TRBV6-5
cdr3_aa: CASRTGIWNTEAFF

v_call: TRBV2
cdr3_aa: CASSRDRGRVMEGYTF

v_call: TRBV7-3
cdr3_aa: CASSLLGAASGANVLTF

v_call: TRBV4-3
cdr3_aa: CASSSDLADYGYTF

v_call: TRBV7-2
cdr3_aa: CASSLRLAGAPGELFF

v_call: TRBV4-2
cdr3_aa: CASSQTGVTEQFF

v_call: TRBV7-2
cdr3_aa: CASSPRDPTTGYTF

v_call: TRBV7-8
cdr3_aa: CASSPTSGVDTQYF

v_call: TRBV29-1
cdr3_aa: CSVGTGGDTQYF

v_call: TRBV20-1
cdr3_aa: CSARVSNPGDEQFF

v_call: TRBV4-1
cdr3_aa: CASSQGGVGRGSNQPQHF

v_call: TRBV19
cdr3_aa: CASSIRGTGTSNQPQHF

v_call: TRBV9
cdr3_aa: CASSPVGATNEKLFF

v_call: TRBV7-2
cdr3_aa: CASSLEGIEQYF

v_call: TRBV27
cdr3_aa: CASSPRAGPLPSGNTIYF

v_call: TRBV27
cdr3_aa: CASVPRGGRTYNEQFF

v_call: TRBV6-2/TRBV6-3
cdr3_aa: CASRGGGSANNEQFF